The following is a T cell receptor beta chain sequence with its context. The data were produced by immunoSEQ multiplex PCR, yet TCRdb's version contains in-frame clones alone and is incomplete. The profile covers tens of thousands of clones, with approximately 65% appearing a single time and roughly 21% taken by the ten largest. This sample was taken from a study of cytotoxic CD8 clonotypes in ibrutinib-treated CLL. Overall study: Responses: around 24 partial, 2 complete; after median approximately 70 months, around 14 stayed remitted, around twelve progressed.

The sequencing used PBMCs, collected after 24 months of ibrutinib treatment. This receptor was obtained from a human donor with chronic lymphocytic leukemia.

CDR3: CASSLVGIASGNTIYF. The CDR3 DNA follows: TGTGCCAGCAGCTTAGTAGGGATTGCCTCTGGAAACACCATATATTTT. The rearrangement links TRBV7-2 to TRBJ1-3; unclear D gene. V was pared by 1 base and J by 0 bases, with 10 bases between. Germline loops: CDR1 SGHTA, CDR2 FQGNSA. CDR3 length equals 16 residues.